The 32 T cell receptor beta chains below all came from one sample that was sequenced in a study of blood T cell repertoires in COVID-19. Here immunoSEQ multiplex PCR was the method, and the copy in TCRdb shows in-frame clones only, minus some. The sample shows under 70,000 clones, 70% to 85% of them seen only once. Input material: peripheral blood. The receptors derive from a man in his 60s with acute or convalescent COVID-19.

The chain has TRBV20-1 and TRBJ2-1; 9 positions agree with TRBD2. The CDR3 length is 13 residues. J was trimmed by 6 bases and V by 3 bases; bases with no gene match: 3. Germline-derived CDR1 and CDR2 are DFQATT and SNEGSKA (reference sequence). The CDR3: CSASATSGNEQFF. DNA for the CDR3: TGCAGTGCTAGTGCGACTAGCGGCAATGAGCAGTTCTTC.

CDR3 in amino acids: CASKREGVGTEAFF. The CDR3 coding sequence is TGTGCCAGTAAACGGGAGGGGGTGGGCACTGAAGCTTTCTTT. The chain is built from TRBV2 and TRBJ1-1; tentatively, D is TRBD1 (6 bases). This CDR3 comprises 14 residues. Germline V lookup: CDR1 SNHLY, CDR2 FYNNEI. V was clipped by 9 bases and J by 4 bases, with 18 bases between them. The full variable domain, its missing parts supplied by reference TRBV2 and TRBJ1-1, is EPEVTQTPSHQVTQMGQEVILRCVPISNHLYFYWYRQILGQKVEFLVSFYNNEISEKSEIFDDQFSVERPDGSNFTLKIRSTKLEDSAMYFCASKREGVGTEAFFGQGTRLTVV.

This chain joins TRBV5-5 and TRBJ2-1, with 8 bases that match TRBD2. In germline, CDR1 is SGHKS, CDR2 YYEKEE (reference sequence). Trimming cost V 5 bases and J 4 bases; bases outside gene matches: 11. This CDR3 is built from 16 residues. The CDR3 DNA sequence: TGTGCCAGCAGTCTCACCTCTAGCGGGCCATACAATGAGCAGTTCTTC. This encodes CASSLTSSGPYNEQFF.

This clone appeared a single time. V is TRBV5-1 and J is TRBJ2-7; 10 bases are shared with TRBD1. The V gene end was trimmed by 0 bases and the J gene end by 3 bases; junction bases not matched to a gene: 6. This CDR3 has 16 amino acids. Germline CDR1 is SGHRS and CDR2 is YFSETQ. The CDR3 nucleotides are TGCGCCAGCAGCTTGGGCAGACAGGGGGCGATCTACGAGCAGTACTTC. It is translated as CASSLGRQGAIYEQYF.

V gene TRBV7-6 combines with J gene TRBJ2-3; 12 nucleotides align to TRBD2. The CDR3 is made up of 17 amino acids. Germline CDR1 and CDR2: SGHVS and FNYEAQ. V gave up 0 bases and J gave up 1 base; unmatched junction bases: 2. The CDR3 DNA follows: TGTGCCAGCAGCTTAGCGAGACTAGCGGGAGGCACAGATACGCAGTATTTT. Its translation: CASSLARLAGGTDTQYF. Looking up the rest from reference TRBV7-6 and TRBJ2-3 gives the full variable domain: GAGVSQSPRYKVTKRGQDVALRCDPISGHVSLYWYRQALGQGPEFLTYFNYEAQQDKSGLPNDRFSAERPEGSISTLTIQRTEQRDSAMYRCASSLARLAGGTDTQYFGPGTRLTVL.

The chain couples TRBV30 to TRBJ1-6, with a weak D call TRBD1 (5 bases). The CDR3 contains 13 residues. Germline CDR1 is GTSNPN and CDR2 is SVGIG (reference sequence). V was cut by 3 bases and J by 7 bases, with 10 bases left in between. The CDR3 loop reads CAWRRDQNSPLHF. The CDR3, as DNA: TGTGCCTGGAGGCGGGACCAGAATTCACCCCTCCACTTT.

The V gene is TRBV11-2, the J gene TRBJ2-7, with 10 bases fitting TRBD1. In germline, CDR1 is SGHAT, CDR2 FQNNGV. Trimming took 5 bases from V and 2 from J; bases not matched to a gene: 3. This CDR3 spans 14 amino acids. The CDR3 DNA is TGTGCCAGCAGCCCTGGACAGGGGGCCTACGAGCAGTACTTC. Translation: CASSPGQGAYEQYF.

CDR3 in DNA: TGCGCCAGCAGTGAGTCGAAGGACTTCCCACAGAGATACGAGCAGTACTTC. Encoded protein: CASSESKDFPQRYEQYF. This chain uses TRBV10-1 with TRBJ2-7; perhaps TRBD2 as D (5 bases). The length of the CDR3 is 17 residues. Trimming left V 0 bases short and J 4 bases short, with 19 bases between. CDR1 WNHNN and CDR2 SYGVQD come from the germline V gene (reference sequence).

The chain carries TRBV2 and TRBJ2-7, with 10 bases aligning to TRBD2. From germline, CDR1 is SNHLY and CDR2 FYNNEI. V lost 3 bases, J lost 7 bases, and 9 bases stayed unmatched. The CDR3 has 15 amino acids. CDR3 nucleotides: TGTGCCAGCAGTGATTGGCTAGCGGGAGCGGGAGAGCAGTACTTC. Amino acids: CASSDWLAGAGEQYF. Full variable domain (missing parts from reference TRBV2 and TRBJ2-7): EPEVTQTPSHQVTQMGQEVILRCVPISNHLYFYWYRQILGQKVEFLVSFYNNEISEKSEIFDDQFSVERPDGSNFTLKIRSTKLEDSAMYFCASSDWLAGAGEQYFGPGTRLTVT.

This chain uses TRBV5-6 with TRBJ1-4, with D hard to call. V was pared by 2 bases and J by 5 bases, with 7 bases between. Per the germline V gene, CDR1 is SGHDT and CDR2 is YYEEEE. This CDR3 comprises 13 residues. The CDR3 DNA reads as TGTGCCAGCAGCTTCCTCGGGAATGAAAAACTGTTTTTT. Protein sequence: CASSFLGNEKLFF.

V gene TRBV29-1 combines with J gene TRBJ2-7; the match to TRBD2 covers 10 bases. Trimming took 7 bases from V and 1 from J; bases not matched to a gene: 4. Germline CDR1 is SQVTM and CDR2 is ANQGSEA. This CDR3 contains 13 residues. CDR3 DNA sequence: TGCAGCGCCAGACTAGCGGGTTCCTACGAGCAGTACTTC. It codes for CSARLAGSYEQYF.

This clone came up a few times. J is TRBJ2-7 and V is TRBV28, with TRBD2 matching over 13 bases. V lost 1 base to trimming and J lost 0 bases; unmatched junction nucleotides: 3. The CDR3 totals 17 residues. The germline V gene has CDR1 MDHEN and CDR2 SYDVKM. CDR3 in DNA: TGTGCCAGCAGTTTATTGGGACTAGCGGGACTCTCCTACGAGCAGTACTTC. Translation: CASSLLGLAGLSYEQYF.

This chain's CDR3 is CSGGQFSYEQYF. For the CDR3, the DNA is TGCAGCGGGGGACAGTTCTCCTACGAGCAGTACTTC. V and J are TRBV29-1 and TRBJ2-7, with TRBD1 matching over 7 bases. Germline V gene sequence: CDR1 SQVTM, CDR2 ANQGSEA. The CDR3 sequence is 12 residues long. Trimming removed 7 bases from V and 0 bases from J; junction bases left unmatched: 3.

This clone counts as medium-sized. The chain carries TRBV15 and TRBJ1-1, with 8 bases identical to TRBD1. This CDR3 contains 15 residues. The V and J ends lost 0 bases and 3 bases, in that order; junction bases with no gene match: 3. In germline, CDR1 is LNHNV, CDR2 YYDKDF (reference sequence). The DNA for the CDR3 is TGTGCCACCAGCAGAGATATGGACAGGGACACTGAAGCTTTCTTT. Its translation is CATSRDMDRDTEAFF. Full variable domain (missing parts from reference TRBV15 and TRBJ1-1): DAMVIQNPRYQVTQFGKPVTLSCSQTLNHNVMYWYQQKSSQAPKLLFHYYDKDFNNEADTPDNFQSRRPNTSFCFLDIRSPGLGDTAMYLCATSRDMDRDTEAFFGQGTRLTVV.

The rearrangement uses TRBV20-1 and TRBJ2-1, with D maybe TRBD2 (5 bases). V lost 3 bases, J lost 5 bases, and 14 bases lay in between. There are 14 residues in the CDR3. CDR1 DFQATT and CDR2 SNEGSKA come from the germline V gene (reference sequence). The DNA for the CDR3 is TGCAGTGCTAGTTCGGGGTACCCCAACAATGAGCAGTTCTTC. Translating it yields CSASSGYPNNEQFF.

The genes are TRBV30 and TRBJ1-3, with D possibly matching TRBD1 (5 bases). Trimming stripped 1 base from V and 4 bases from J, with 17 bases between. The CDR3 runs 16 residues. Germline lookup yields CDR1 GTSNPN and CDR2 SVGIG (reference sequence). CDR3 bases: TGTGCCTGGAGTGAGGGGCTTTCGACGTGGGGAAACACCATATATTTT. Protein sequence: CAWSEGLSTWGNTIYF.

The rearrangement uses TRBV5-1 and TRBJ1-1; 12 bases map to TRBD1. Germline V gene sequence: CDR1 SGHRS, CDR2 YFSETQ. The V segment lost 2 bases and the J segment 1 base; nucleotides outside the gene matches: 3. The CDR3 loop spans 16 amino acids. The CDR3 loop is CASSFGTGGKNTEAFF. Written as DNA, the CDR3 is TGCGCCAGCAGCTTCGGGACAGGGGGCAAGAACACTGAAGCTTTCTTT. Full variable domain (rest looked up from reference TRBV5-1 and TRBJ1-1): KAGVTQTPRYLIKTRGQQVTLSCSPISGHRSVSWYQQTPGQGLQFLFEYFSETQRNKGNFPGRFSGRQFSNSRSEMNVSTLELGDSALYLCASSFGTGGKNTEAFFGQGTRLTVV.

The chain carries TRBV9 and TRBJ1-3, with D perhaps matching TRBD1 (5 bases). The CDR3 is 15 residues long. The germline V gene encodes CDR1 SGDLS and CDR2 YYNGEE. Trimming took 0 bases from V and 0 from J, leaving 7 bases between them. CDR3 residues: CASSVGQNSGNTIYF. The CDR3 region has the DNA TGTGCCAGCAGCGTAGGACAGAACTCTGGAAACACCATATATTTT.

The rearrangement uses TRBV27 and TRBJ1-2; D is ambiguous. Germline CDR1 and CDR2: MNHEY and SMNVEV (reference sequence). This CDR3 region has 15 residues. V was cut by 5 bases and J by 5 bases, with 18 bases left in between. The CDR3 DNA reads as TGTGCCAGCAGTCCACGAACCACGACAAGATATGGCTACACCTTC. Its translation: CASSPRTTTRYGYTF.

This clone was detected only a few times. This sequence joins TRBV29-1 and TRBJ2-7; 8 bases map to TRBD1. The CDR3 length is 14 residues. The V gene end was trimmed by 6 bases and the J gene end by 7 bases; junction bases not matched to a gene: 14. CDR1 is SQVTM and CDR2 is ANQGSEA in the germline V gene. CDR3 residues: CSVLGQANSGEQYF. For the CDR3, the DNA is TGCAGCGTCTTGGGACAGGCCAACTCGGGAGAGCAGTACTTC.

The V gene is TRBV5-1, the J gene TRBJ1-2, with 9 nucleotides matching TRBD1. Germline V lookup: CDR1 SGHRS, CDR2 YFSETQ. With 2 bases clipped from V and 3 bases from J, the junction kept 2 bases outside the gene matches. This CDR3 has 14 residues. The CDR3 DNA is TGCGCCAGCAGCTTAGGGGACAGGGACTATGGCTACACCTTC. As protein: CASSLGDRDYGYTF.

V usage is TRBV10-3 and J usage is TRBJ2-1; 13 nucleotides line up with TRBD2. Germline loops: CDR1 ENHRY, CDR2 SYGVKD. V was pared by 7 bases and J by 7 bases, with 4 bases of the junction left unmatched. This CDR3 contains 14 residues. The CDR3 DNA sequence: TGTGCCATCACCGGACTAGCGGGAGCGAATGAGCAGTTCTTC. Translating it yields CAITGLAGANEQFF.

The rearrangement joins TRBV6-5 to TRBJ2-2; D gene uncertain. Germline V gives CDR1 MNHEY, CDR2 SVGAGI. There are 14 residues in the CDR3. V was pared by 3 bases and J by 4 bases, with 9 bases between. CDR3 sequence: CASSYSGTTGELFF. CDR3 in DNA: TGTGCCAGCAGTTATTCGGGTACCACCGGGGAGCTGTTTTTT.

This clone was counted a single time. This chain joins TRBV7-2 and TRBJ2-3; perhaps TRBD1 as D (6 bases). Deletions cut 2 bases from V and 6 bases from J, with 15 bases between. This CDR3 is 15 amino acids long. The germline V gene has CDR1 SGHTA and CDR2 FQGNSA. The CDR3 bases are TGTGCCAGCAGCTTATCGCCAGGGGTGGGCGATACGCAGTATTTT. Its protein is CASSLSPGVGDTQYF.

The chain couples TRBV6-5 to TRBJ2-7; a possible D gene is TRBD1 (7 bases). There are 13 residues in the CDR3. The germline gives CDR1 MNHEY, CDR2 SVGAGI. Trimming took off 8 bases at V and 5 bases at J, with 16 bases between the two ends. The CDR3 sequence: CASRRQGGDEQYF. CDR3 nucleotides: TGTGCCAGCCGTAGACAGGGAGGCGACGAGCAGTACTTC.

The J gene is TRBJ1-4, the V gene TRBV5-4; maybe TRBD1 (6 bases). The germline CDR1 and CDR2 sequences are SGHNT and YYREEE (reference sequence). V was cut by 1 base and J by 8 bases, with 12 bases left in between. There are 14 residues in the CDR3. Here the CDR3 DNA reads TGTGCCAGCAGCTTGTGGGGGGGCGAGGAAAAACTGTTTTTT. Translation: CASSLWGGEEKLFF. Supplemented by reference TRBV5-4 and TRBJ1-4, the full variable domain reads ETGVTQSPTHLIKTRGQQVTLRCSSQSGHNTVSWYQQALGQGPQFIFQYYREEENGRGNFPPRFSGLQFPNYSSELNVNALELDDSALYLCASSLWGGEEKLFFGSGTQLSVL.

This clone was detected a few times. The chain has TRBV28 and TRBJ1-5; no reliable D call. The length of the CDR3 is 14 residues. The germline V gene encodes CDR1 MDHEN and CDR2 SYDVKM. Trimming cost V 6 bases and J 1 base, with 10 bases left between them. Here the CDR3 reads CASRTGVSNQPQHF. CDR3 DNA: TGTGCCAGCAGAACGGGTGTAAGCAATCAGCCCCAGCATTTT.

V is TRBV7-9 and J is TRBJ2-7; 9 bases match TRBD2. This CDR3 has 14 amino acids. Trimming removed 5 bases from V and 6 bases from J; junction bases left unmatched: 8. Per the germline V gene, CDR1 is SEHNR and CDR2 is FQNEAQ (reference sequence). The CDR3 nucleotides are TGTGCCAGCAGCAACTCCGGGACTAGCTCCGAGCAGTACTTC. Its protein product is CASSNSGTSSEQYF.

The V call is TRBV14, the J call TRBJ2-1; possible D gene TRBD2, 5 bases. The germline V gene encodes CDR1 SGHDN and CDR2 FVKESK. CDR3 length: 17 amino acids. V dropped 1 base and J dropped 0 bases, with 13 bases sitting between them. CDR3: CASSQALRTYSYNEQFF. The CDR3, as DNA: TGTGCCAGCAGCCAAGCTTTGCGGACTTACTCCTACAATGAGCAGTTCTTC.

There are a few counts of this clone. This chain uses TRBV28 with TRBJ2-7; 10 nucleotides align to TRBD2. Germline assignment: CDR1 MDHEN and CDR2 SYDVKM. With V trimmed by 3 bases and J by 2 bases, 4 bases remained unmatched. The CDR3 runs 15 residues. This chain's CDR3 is CASSLRLAGAYEQYF. The DNA of the CDR3 is TGTGCCAGCAGTTTGCGTCTAGCGGGAGCCTACGAGCAGTACTTC.

The chain carries TRBV5-4 and TRBJ2-2, with a tentative D call TRBD2 (6 bases). The CDR3 loop spans 14 amino acids. CDR1 and CDR2 (germline): SGHNT, YYREEE (reference sequence). Trimming removed 4 bases at V and 7 bases at J, with 14 bases between. The CDR3 region has the DNA TGTGCCAGCAGCGAACTAGCTACACTCGGGGAGCTGTTTTTT. Protein sequence: CASSELATLGELFF.

The V call is TRBV11-2, the J call TRBJ2-1; TRBD1 might be the D (5 bases). CDR3 size: 15 residues. V was cut by 1 base and J by 9 bases, with 16 bases left in between. CDR1 and CDR2 (germline): SGHAT, FQNNGV. CDR3 region: CASSLARNQGSEQFF. The CDR3 nucleotides are TGTGCCAGCAGCTTAGCCAGAAACCAGGGCTCTGAGCAGTTCTTC.